The 10 T cell receptor beta chains below come from one sample, sequenced in a study of response to subunit inactivated influenza vaccine. MiXCR, run by TCRdb on the RT-PCR reads, gives a single entry per CDR3 protein. In the table there are about 500,000 distinct CDR3 sequences, around 13% of which are singletons. Source: PBMCs from blood, taken roughly 46 days after vaccination. These TCRs come from a man aged 50 to 60 who received an inactivated influenza vaccine.

This sequence joins TRBV12-3 or TRBV12-4 and TRBJ2-1, with TRBD1 as a possible D gene (5 bases). V shed 3 bases and J shed 5 bases, with 11 bases lying between them. The CDR3 length is 14 residues. This CDR3 reads CASSFRGLNNEQFF. The CDR3 DNA is TGTGCCAGCAGTTTTAGGGGATTAAACAATGAGCAGTTCTTC.

This clonotype was counted at least ten times. The rearrangement links TRBV6-1 to TRBJ2-2; D remains ambiguous. The V and J ends lost 7 bases and 1 base respectively, with 16 bases between them. The CDR3 runs 16 residues. Germline V CDR1 and CDR2: MNHNS, SASEGT. The CDR3 reads CASTSLIQRNTGELFF. The DNA of the CDR3 is TGTGCCAGCACCTCCCTTATCCAGCGGAACACCGGGGAGCTGTTTTTT.

The chain couples TRBV6-2 or TRBV6-3 to TRBJ1-5; the D is unclear. The CDR3 is 17 residues long. Per germline, CDR1 MNHEY and CDR2 SVGEGT. Deletions cut 6 bases from V and 3 bases from J, with 21 bases between. The DNA of the CDR3 is TGTGCCAGCAGGGAGTGTTCTGCCTTGTTCGTCAATCAGCCCCAGCATTTT. Translating gives CASRECSALFVNQPQHF.

V gene TRBV6-4 combines with J gene TRBJ2-1; D is ambiguous. V was clipped by 1 base and J by 4 bases, with 2 bases between them. The CDR3 consists of 12 residues. The germline CDR1 and CDR2 sequences are MRHNA and SNTAGT. The CDR3 DNA reads as TGTGCCAGCAGTGACTTATACAATGAGCAGTTCTTC. Residues: CASSDLYNEQFF.

The chain recombines TRBV7-2 with TRBJ2-1, with D perhaps assigned TRBD1 or TRBD2 (5 bases each). V was cut by 7 bases and J by 0 bases, with 16 bases left in between. Germline V gene data show CDR1 as SGHTA and CDR2 as FQGNSA. The CDR3 is 16 amino acids. CDR3 loop: CASKPTGTHSYNEQFF. The CDR3 DNA follows: TGTGCCAGCAAACCGACCGGGACCCACTCCTACAATGAGCAGTTCTTC.

The rearrangement links TRBV7-2 to TRBJ2-7; 7 bases fit TRBD1. V was clipped by 2 bases and J by 3 bases; unmatched bases: 7. The CDR3 sequence is 15 residues long. Per germline, CDR1 SGHTA and CDR2 FQGNSA. The CDR3 spells CASSLSWGQNYEQYF. The CDR3 coding sequence is TGTGCCAGCAGCTTAAGTTGGGGACAGAACTACGAGCAGTACTTC. The full variable domain, completed using reference TRBV7-2 and TRBJ2-7, is GAGVSQSPSNKVTEKGKDVELRCDPISGHTALYWYRQSLGQGLEFLIYFQGNSAPDKSGLPSDRFSAERTGGSVSTLTIQRTQQEDSAVYLCASSLSWGQNYEQYFGPGTRLTVT.

The rearrangement links TRBV28 to TRBJ1-2; no firm D call. Germline assignment: CDR1 MDHEN and CDR2 SYDVKM. Trimming cost V 2 bases and J 4 bases, with 8 bases left between them. This CDR3 is 13 amino acids long. The CDR3 DNA reads as TGTGCCAGCAGTTTAACCCGGGGCTATGGCTACACCTTC. Amino acid sequence: CASSLTRGYGYTF.

This clonotype came up a few times. The chain has TRBV29-1 and TRBJ1-1, with TRBD1 matching 8 bases. Unmatched junction bases numbered 4, after V lost 1 base and J lost 3 bases. The CDR3 contains 14 residues. Germline CDR1 SQVTM, CDR2 ANQGSEA. Here the CDR3 reads CSVEGQGLYTEAFF. DNA for the CDR3: TGCAGCGTTGAAGGACAGGGGTTGTACACTGAAGCTTTCTTT.

This clonotype occurred many times. The rearrangement uses TRBV4-3 and TRBJ2-5, with D possibly being TRBD1 (5 bases). V was pared by 0 bases and J by 2 bases, with 13 bases between. This CDR3 has 16 amino acids. The germline V gene has CDR1 LGHNA and CDR2 YSLEER. CDR3 sequence (DNA): TGCGCCAGCAGCCAAGATTGGTCGGCAGGGCAAGAGACCCAGTACTTC. This gives the protein CASSQDWSAGQETQYF.

This chain joins TRBV5-4 and TRBJ2-5, with 7 bases identical to TRBD1. The CDR3 covers 15 residues. CDR1 and CDR2 from the germline V gene are SGHNT and YYREEE (reference sequence). Trimming cost V 0 bases and J 6 bases; bases outside gene matches: 8. This CDR3 reads CASSLGQGVRKTQYF. CDR3 DNA: TGTGCCAGCAGCTTGGGCCAGGGGGTTAGGAAGACCCAGTACTTC.